This TCR beta chain was captured in a study of OX40 agonist ivuxolimab in advanced cancers. Study-level points and caveats: Determination of antigen specificity was not performed for the expanded peripheral T cells.

Sequencing was performed with immunoSEQ multiplex PCR; in TCRdb, only in-frame clones are kept and a portion is missing. The data hold approximately 61,000 clones, with 70% to 90% observed a single time. It was autoimmune disease history or systemic immunosuppression that excluded patients. For this clone: Its matching antigen is unknown.

Germline V gene sequence: CDR1 SNHLY, CDR2 FYNNEI. The CDR3 length is 11 residues. V lost 1 base, J lost 8 bases, and 5 bases lay in between. Sequences were derived from CD4+ or CD8+ T cells sorted from blood, sampled in a trial of the OX40 agonist ivuxolimab. This TCR derives from an adult with an advanced solid tumor such as melanoma, head and neck, liver or kidney cancer. The rearrangement joins TRBV2 to TRBJ1-1; D ambiguous. The CDR3 is CASSEVTEAFF. CDR3 DNA: TGTGCCAGCAGTGAAGTGACAGAAGCTTTCTTT.